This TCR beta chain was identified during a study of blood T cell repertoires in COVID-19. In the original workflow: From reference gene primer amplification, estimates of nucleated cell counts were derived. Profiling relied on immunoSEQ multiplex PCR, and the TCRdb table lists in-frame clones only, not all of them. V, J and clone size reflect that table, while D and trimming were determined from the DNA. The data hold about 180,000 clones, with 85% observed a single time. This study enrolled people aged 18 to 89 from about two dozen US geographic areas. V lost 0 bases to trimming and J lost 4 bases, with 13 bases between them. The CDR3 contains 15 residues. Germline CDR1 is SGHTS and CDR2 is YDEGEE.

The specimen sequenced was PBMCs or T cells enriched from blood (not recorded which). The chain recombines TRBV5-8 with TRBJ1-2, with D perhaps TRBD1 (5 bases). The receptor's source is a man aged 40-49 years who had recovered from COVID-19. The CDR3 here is CASSLAPGLSYGYTF. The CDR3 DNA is TGTGCCAGCAGCTTGGCCCCAGGGCTTTCCTATGGCTACACCTTC.